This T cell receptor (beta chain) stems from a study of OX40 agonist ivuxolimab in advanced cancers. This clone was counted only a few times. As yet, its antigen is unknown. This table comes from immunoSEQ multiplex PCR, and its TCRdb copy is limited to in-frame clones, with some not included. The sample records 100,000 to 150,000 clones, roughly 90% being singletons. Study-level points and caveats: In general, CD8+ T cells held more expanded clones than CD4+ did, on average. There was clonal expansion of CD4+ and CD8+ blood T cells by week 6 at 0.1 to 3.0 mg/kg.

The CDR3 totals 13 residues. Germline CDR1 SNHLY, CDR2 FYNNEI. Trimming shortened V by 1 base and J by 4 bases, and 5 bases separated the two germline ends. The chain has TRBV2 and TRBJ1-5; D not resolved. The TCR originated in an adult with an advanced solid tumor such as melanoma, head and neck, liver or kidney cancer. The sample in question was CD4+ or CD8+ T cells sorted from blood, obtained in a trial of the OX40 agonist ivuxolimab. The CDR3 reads CASSEGGNQPQHF. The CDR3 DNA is TGTGCCAGCAGTGAAGGAGGGAATCAGCCCCAGCATTTT.